This T cell receptor (beta chain) came from a study of control samples from healthy donors and cancer patients. In germline, CDR1 is MDHEN, CDR2 SYDVKM. The CDR3 runs 14 residues. V was cut by 5 bases and J by 3 bases, with 13 bases left in between. Profiled with immunoSEQ multiplex PCR; TCRdb holds only in-frame clones, not every one. Of about 220,000 clones in the sample, about 93% are singletons; the top ten hold about 1.6%. Material: blood. The V and J genes are TRBV28 and TRBJ1-2, with no clear D. The clonotype comes from a middle-aged man in good health. In nucleotides, the CDR3 is TGTGCCAGCAGTACCTCGGACCGCTACTATGGCTACACCTTC. Protein sequence: CASSTSDRYYGYTF.